This T cell receptor beta chain was captured in a study of shared clonotypes between healthy human individuals. Trimming shortened V by 10 bases and J by 7 bases, and 20 bases separated the two germline ends. Per the germline V gene, CDR1 is MDHEN and CDR2 is SYDVKM. The CDR3 spans 14 residues. Comments on this clone: As yet, its antigen is unknown.

The data were produced by immunoSEQ multiplex PCR, yet TCRdb's version contains in-frame clones alone and is incomplete. Among 190,000 or so clones listed, approximately 70% were seen once. Into CD45RA+ naive and CD45RA-negative memory subsets, the CD4+ cells were split. Notes on the study in general: Lower generation probabilities were found for non-shared clonotypes than for those shared by all four donors. The study's rarefaction showed incomplete sorted-subset sequencing despite large depth. Larger estimated richness was generally seen in naive subsets than in memory subsets.

This receptor was obtained from a man aged 25 to 40 in good health. The V and J genes are TRBV28 and TRBJ2-1, with D tentatively TRBD1 (6 bases). The specimen was memory CD4+ T cells sorted from blood. Documented subset: CD45RA-negative fraction. As DNA, the CDR3 is TGTGCCACCGTCCGAGACAGGCCGCGGAATGAGCAGTTCTTC. Translating it yields CATVRDRPRNEQFF.